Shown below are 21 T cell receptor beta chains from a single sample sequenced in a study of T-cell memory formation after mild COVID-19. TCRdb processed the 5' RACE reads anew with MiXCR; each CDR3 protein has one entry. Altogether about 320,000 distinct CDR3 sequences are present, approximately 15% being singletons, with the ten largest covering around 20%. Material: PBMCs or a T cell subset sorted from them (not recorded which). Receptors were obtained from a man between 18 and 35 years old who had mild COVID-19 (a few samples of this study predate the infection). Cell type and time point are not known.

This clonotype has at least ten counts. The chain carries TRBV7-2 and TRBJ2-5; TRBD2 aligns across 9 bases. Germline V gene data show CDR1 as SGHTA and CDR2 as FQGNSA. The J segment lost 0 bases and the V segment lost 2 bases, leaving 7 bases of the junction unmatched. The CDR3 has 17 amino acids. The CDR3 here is CASSLSSSGGNQETQYF. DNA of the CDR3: TGTGCCAGCAGCTTATCCTCCAGCGGGGGGAACCAAGAGACCCAGTACTTC. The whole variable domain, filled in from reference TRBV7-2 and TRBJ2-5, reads GAGVSQSPSNKVTEKGKDVELRCDPISGHTALYWYRQSLGQGLEFLIYFQGNSAPDKSGLPSDRFSAERTGGSVSTLTIQRTQQEDSAVYLCASSLSSSGGNQETQYFGPGTRLLVL.

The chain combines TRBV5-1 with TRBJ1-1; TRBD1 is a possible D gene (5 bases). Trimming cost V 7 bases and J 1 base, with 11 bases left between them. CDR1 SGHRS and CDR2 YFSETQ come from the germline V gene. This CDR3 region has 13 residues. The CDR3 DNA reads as TGCGCCAGCCATGCAGGGCCGAACACTGAAGCTTTCTTT. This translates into CASHAGPNTEAFF.

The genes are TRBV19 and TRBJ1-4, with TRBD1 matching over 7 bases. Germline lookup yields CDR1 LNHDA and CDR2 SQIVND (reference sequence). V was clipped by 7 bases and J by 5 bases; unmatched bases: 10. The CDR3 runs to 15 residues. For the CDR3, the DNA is TGTGCCAGTACCTCTGGACAGGCAGGCAATGAAAAACTGTTTTTT. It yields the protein CASTSGQAGNEKLFF.

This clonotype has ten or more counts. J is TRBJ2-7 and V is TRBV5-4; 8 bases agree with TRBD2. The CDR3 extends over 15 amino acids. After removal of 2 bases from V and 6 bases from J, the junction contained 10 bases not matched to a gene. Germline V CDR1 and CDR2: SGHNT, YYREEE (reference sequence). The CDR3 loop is CASSLHPGTRGEQYV. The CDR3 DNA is TGTGCCAGCAGCTTACATCCCGGGACTAGAGGCGAGCAGTACGTC.

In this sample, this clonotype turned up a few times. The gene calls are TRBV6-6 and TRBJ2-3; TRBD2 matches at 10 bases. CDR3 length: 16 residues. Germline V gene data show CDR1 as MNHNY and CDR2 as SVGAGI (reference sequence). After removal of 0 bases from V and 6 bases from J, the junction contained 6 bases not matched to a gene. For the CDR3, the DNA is TGTGCCAGCAGTTACTCGAGCGGGGGGGCCGGGGATACGCAGTATTTT. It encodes CASSYSSGGAGDTQYF.

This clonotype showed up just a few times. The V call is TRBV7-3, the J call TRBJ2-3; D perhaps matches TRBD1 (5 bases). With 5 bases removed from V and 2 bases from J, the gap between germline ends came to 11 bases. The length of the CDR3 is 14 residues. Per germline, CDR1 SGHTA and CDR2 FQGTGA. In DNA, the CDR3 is TGTGCCAGCAGCCCTGGACACAACACAGATACGCAGTATTTT. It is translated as CASSPGHNTDTQYF.

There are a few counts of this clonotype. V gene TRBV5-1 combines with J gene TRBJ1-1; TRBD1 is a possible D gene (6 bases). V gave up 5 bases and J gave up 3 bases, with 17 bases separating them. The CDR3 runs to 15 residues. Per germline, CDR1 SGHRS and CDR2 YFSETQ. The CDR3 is CASRVDSGVDTEAFF. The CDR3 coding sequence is TGCGCCAGCAGGGTTGATTCAGGGGTCGACACTGAAGCTTTCTTT.

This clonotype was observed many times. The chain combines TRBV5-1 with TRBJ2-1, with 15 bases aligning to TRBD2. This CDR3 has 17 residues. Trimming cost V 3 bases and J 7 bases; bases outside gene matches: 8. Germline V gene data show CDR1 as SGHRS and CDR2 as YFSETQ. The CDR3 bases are TGCGCCAGCAGCTACGGACTAGCGGGGGGGCGACTGAATGAGCAGTTCTTC. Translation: CASSYGLAGGRLNEQFF.

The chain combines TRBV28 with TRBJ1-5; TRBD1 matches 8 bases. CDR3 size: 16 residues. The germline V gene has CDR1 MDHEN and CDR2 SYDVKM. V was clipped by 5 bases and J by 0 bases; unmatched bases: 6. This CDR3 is CASSLGTGYSNQPQHF. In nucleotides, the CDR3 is TGTGCCAGCAGTCTGGGGACAGGCTATAGCAATCAGCCCCAGCATTTT. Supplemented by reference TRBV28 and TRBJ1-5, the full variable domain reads DVKVTQSSRYLVKRTGEKVFLECVQDMDHENMFWYRQDPGLGLRLIYFSYDVKMKEKGDIPEGYSVSREKKERFSLILESASTNQTSMYLCASSLGTGYSNQPQHFGDGTRLSIL.

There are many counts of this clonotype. CDR3 coding DNA: TGTGCCAGCAGTTCCGGACAGGGGAGTAATCAGCCCCAGCATTTT. This sequence encodes CASSSGQGSNQPQHF. This chain uses TRBV12-3 or TRBV12-4 with TRBJ1-5; 9 bases agree with TRBD1. CDR3 length: 15 amino acids. Losses at the gene ends were 4 bases for V and 4 bases for J; bases not matched to a gene: 5.

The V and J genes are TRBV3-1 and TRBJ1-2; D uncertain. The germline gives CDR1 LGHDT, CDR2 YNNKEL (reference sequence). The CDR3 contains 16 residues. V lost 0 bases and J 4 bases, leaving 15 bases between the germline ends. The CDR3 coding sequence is TGTGCCAGCAGCCAAGATCAGAGGCAGCTTCGCTATGGCTACACCTTC. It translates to CASSQDQRQLRYGYTF.

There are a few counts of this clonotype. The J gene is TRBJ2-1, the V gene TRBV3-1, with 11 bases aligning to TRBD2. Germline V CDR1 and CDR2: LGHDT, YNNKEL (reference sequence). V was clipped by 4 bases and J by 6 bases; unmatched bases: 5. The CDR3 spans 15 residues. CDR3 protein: CASSLGLAELNEQFF. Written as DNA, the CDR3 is TGTGCCAGCAGCCTGGGACTAGCGGAGCTCAATGAGCAGTTCTTC.

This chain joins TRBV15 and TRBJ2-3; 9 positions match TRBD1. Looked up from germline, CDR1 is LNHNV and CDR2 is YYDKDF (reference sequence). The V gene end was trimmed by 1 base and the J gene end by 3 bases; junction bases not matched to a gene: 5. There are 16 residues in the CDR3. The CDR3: CATSRAQGAGTDTQYF. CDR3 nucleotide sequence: TGTGCCACCAGCAGAGCACAGGGGGCTGGTACAGATACGCAGTATTTT.

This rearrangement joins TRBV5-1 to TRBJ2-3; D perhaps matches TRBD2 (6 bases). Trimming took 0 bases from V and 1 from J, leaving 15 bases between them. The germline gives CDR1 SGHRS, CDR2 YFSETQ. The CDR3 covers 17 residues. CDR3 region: CASSLGQGGTRTDTQYF. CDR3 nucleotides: TGCGCCAGCAGCTTGGGGCAGGGAGGAACCCGCACAGATACGCAGTATTTT.

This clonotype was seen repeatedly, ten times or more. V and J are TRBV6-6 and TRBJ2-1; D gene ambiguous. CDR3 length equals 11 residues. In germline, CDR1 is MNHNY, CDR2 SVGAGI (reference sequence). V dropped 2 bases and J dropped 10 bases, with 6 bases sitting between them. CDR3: CASSYESEQFF. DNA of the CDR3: TGTGCCAGCAGTTACGAGTCCGAGCAGTTCTTC.

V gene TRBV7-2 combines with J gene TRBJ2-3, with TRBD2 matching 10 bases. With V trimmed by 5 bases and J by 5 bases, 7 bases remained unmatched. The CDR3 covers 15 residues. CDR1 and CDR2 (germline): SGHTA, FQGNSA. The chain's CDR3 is CASSPSGGAGDTQYF. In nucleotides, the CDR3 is TGTGCCAGCAGCCCAAGCGGGGGGGCTGGAGATACGCAGTATTTT.

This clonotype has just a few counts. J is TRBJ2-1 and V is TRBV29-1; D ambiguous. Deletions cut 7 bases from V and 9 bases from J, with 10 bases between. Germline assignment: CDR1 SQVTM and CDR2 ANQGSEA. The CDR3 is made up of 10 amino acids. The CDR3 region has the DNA TGCAGCGGACGGTATACTGAGCAGTTCTTC. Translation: CSGRYTEQFF.

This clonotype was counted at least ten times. CDR3 nucleotides: TGCGCCAGCAGCCCCATTGCAGGGGGAAGCTCTGGGGCCAACGTCCTGACTTTC. Amino acids: CASSPIAGGSSGANVLTF. The chain uses TRBV5-1 and TRBJ2-6; 7 bases map to TRBD1. Germline CDR1 and CDR2: SGHRS and YFSETQ. The ends lost 4 bases at V and 0 bases at J; junction bases unmatched: 10. The CDR3 runs 18 residues.

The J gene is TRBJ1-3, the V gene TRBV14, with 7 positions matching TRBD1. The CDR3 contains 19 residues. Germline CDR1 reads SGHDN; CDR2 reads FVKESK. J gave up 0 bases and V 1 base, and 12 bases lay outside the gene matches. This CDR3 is CASSQVTAGGYRSGNTIYF. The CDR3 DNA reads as TGTGCCAGCAGCCAAGTAACGGCAGGGGGTTACCGCTCTGGAAACACCATATATTTT.

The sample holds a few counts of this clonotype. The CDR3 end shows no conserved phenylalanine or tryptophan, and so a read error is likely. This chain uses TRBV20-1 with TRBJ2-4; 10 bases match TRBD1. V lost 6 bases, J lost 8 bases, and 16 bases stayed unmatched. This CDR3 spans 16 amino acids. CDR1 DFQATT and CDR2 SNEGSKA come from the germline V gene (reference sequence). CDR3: CSAPRQGASFADIQYL. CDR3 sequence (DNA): TGCAGTGCCCCTCGACAGGGGGCGTCCTTTGCGGACATTCAGTACTTA.

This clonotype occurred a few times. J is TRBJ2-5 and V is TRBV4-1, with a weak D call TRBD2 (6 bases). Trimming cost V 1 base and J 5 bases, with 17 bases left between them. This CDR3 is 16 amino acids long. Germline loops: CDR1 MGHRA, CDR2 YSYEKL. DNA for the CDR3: TGCGCCAGCAGCCAAGTTGGCGTCGGGGGTCGGGAGACCCAGTACTTC. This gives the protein CASSQVGVGGRETQYF.